Below, 14 T cell receptor beta chains from the same sample are listed, as sequenced in a study of blood T cells in healthy people across ages (dated by TCRdb to the mid-2010s). Library construction relied on 5' RACE. The sequencer was an Illumina HiSeq 2500. A second PCR of about 6 to 12 cycles was run with a J-beta primer mix and a sample-barcoded 5' primer. The public reads were reprocessed in TCRdb via fastp at Q25 and MiXCR, keeping in-frame beta chains. When rows share a CDR3 protein, they turn into one entry using the most common DNA and genes. A total of more than 650,000 distinct CDR3 sequences appear in this sample, 20% to 25% of them only once. The top ten constitute roughly 22% of the sample. Sequencing used blood. The receptors come from an older man in good health.

The gene calls are TRBV6-6 and TRBJ1-3; 7 nucleotides match TRBD1. Germline V gene sequence: CDR1 MNHNY, CDR2 SVGAGI (reference sequence). The CDR3 length is 13 residues. The V gene end was trimmed by 8 bases and the J gene end by 4 bases; junction bases not matched to a gene: 5. The CDR3 DNA is TGTGCCAGCTCCACAGGGGAAGGAAACACCATATATTTT. As protein: CASSTGEGNTIYF.

This clonotype was found many times. The chain recombines TRBV20-1 with TRBJ2-2, with TRBD2 matching over 7 bases. Per the germline V gene, CDR1 is DFQATT and CDR2 is SNEGSKA (reference sequence). This CDR3 has 15 residues. V shed 7 bases and J 0 bases; nucleotides not matched to a gene: 8. Written as DNA, the CDR3 is TGCAGTGTCGGCGGGGGACTATCGAACACCGGGGAGCTGTTTTTT. It encodes CSVGGGLSNTGELFF.

J is TRBJ2-3 and V is TRBV6-2 or TRBV6-3, with 9 bases matching TRBD2. This CDR3 spans 18 amino acids. CDR1 is MNHEY, CDR2 SVGEGT, per germline. V was clipped by 2 bases and J by 6 bases; unmatched bases: 15. Written as DNA, the CDR3 is TGTGCCAGCAGTTACCCCTCTCTGGCGGGGGGGCTAAGGGATACGCAGTATTTT. The encoded protein is CASSYPSLAGGLRDTQYF.

This clonotype was seen many times. This sequence joins TRBV5-1 and TRBJ2-4; perhaps D is TRBD1 or TRBD2 (5 bases each). The V gene lost 4 bases and the J gene lost 6 bases, with 14 bases spanning the gap. The germline V gene encodes CDR1 SGHRS and CDR2 YFSETQ. This CDR3 has 14 amino acids. CDR3 amino acids: CASSPGQGRNIQYF. The CDR3 DNA follows: TGCGCCAGCAGCCCCGGACAAGGGAGAAACATTCAGTACTTC.

The rearrangement links TRBV5-1 to TRBJ2-3; TRBD2 might be the D (5 bases). This CDR3 comprises 14 residues. V lost 6 bases and J lost 2, with 13 bases in between. In germline, CDR1 is SGHRS, CDR2 YFSETQ. CDR3 in amino acids: CASTQAVTTDTQYF. Written as DNA, the CDR3 is TGCGCCAGCACCCAAGCGGTCACCACAGATACGCAGTATTTT.

The chain links TRBV5-1 to TRBJ2-3; possibly TRBD2 for D (6 bases). There are 15 residues in the CDR3. V was clipped by 3 bases and J by 1 base, with 12 bases between them. The germline V gene has CDR1 SGHRS and CDR2 YFSETQ. CDR3 nucleotides: TGCGCCAGCAGCTGGGGAGGATCCGGCACAGATACGCAGTATTTT. This sequence encodes CASSWGGSGTDTQYF.

Only a few counts were recorded for this clonotype. CDR3 loop: CSAPTSNSGGLSYEQYF. The CDR3 DNA reads TGCAGTGCCCCCACCTCTAACTCGGGGGGCCTCTCCTACGAGCAGTACTTC. The chain joins TRBV20-1 to TRBJ2-7, with a tentative D call TRBD2 (7 bases). The CDR3 is 17 residues long. The V end was cut by 6 bases, the J end by 0 bases, with 24 bases between. Per the germline V gene, CDR1 is DFQATT and CDR2 is SNEGSKA (reference sequence).

In the case of this clonotype: At one end, the junction sequence differs from germline, possibly due to a read error. The chain has TRBV5-1 and TRBJ2-1; TRBD2 aligns across 9 bases. This CDR3 contains 16 residues. Germline assignment: CDR1 SGHRS and CDR2 YFSETQ. This CDR3 reads CASSLTGLASYNEQLF. The CDR3, as DNA: TGCGCCAGCAGCTTGACGGGACTAGCTAGCTACAATGAGCAGCTCTTC. Full variable domain (remainder filled in from reference TRBV5-1 and TRBJ2-1): KAGVTQTPRYLIKTRGQQVTLSCSPISGHRSVSWYQQTPGQGLQFLFEYFSETQRNKGNFPGRFSGRQFSNSRSEMNVSTLELGDSALYLCASSLTGLASYNEQLFGPGTRLTVL.

The J gene is TRBJ1-1, the V gene TRBV5-1, with TRBD1 matching over 8 bases. The CDR3 is 14 amino acids. Per germline, CDR1 SGHRS and CDR2 YFSETQ. V lost 5 bases, J lost 7 bases, and 10 bases stayed unmatched. CDR3 coding DNA: TGCGCCAGCAGTCCCGGGACAGGAGTAAATGAAGCTTTCTTT. Its translation is CASSPGTGVNEAFF.

This clonotype was seen a few times. The chain joins TRBV6-1 to TRBJ2-5, with D tentatively TRBD1 (6 bases). V was trimmed by 5 bases and J by 1 base, leaving 11 bases between them. CDR1 MNHNS and CDR2 SASEGT come from the germline V gene. The CDR3 is made up of 14 amino acids. The DNA for the CDR3 is TGTGCCAGCAGTTACCGGGACACCCAAGAGACCCAGTACTTC. Protein product: CASSYRDTQETQYF.

DNA for the CDR3: TGTGCCAGCAGAGTAAGACAGGGGGCGGATTCACCCCTCCACTTT. Encoded protein: CASRVRQGADSPLHF. The V gene is TRBV5-5, the J gene TRBJ1-6, with 10 bases matching TRBD1. Germline V lookup: CDR1 SGHKS, CDR2 YYEKEE (reference sequence). The V gene end was trimmed by 5 bases and the J gene end by 8 bases; junction bases not matched to a gene: 7. The CDR3 extends over 15 amino acids.

V is TRBV24-1 and J is TRBJ2-7; D may correspond to TRBD1 or TRBD2 (5 bases each). Trimming took off 4 bases at V and 4 bases at J, with 16 bases between the two ends. Per germline, CDR1 KGHDR and CDR2 SFDVKD. The CDR3 contains 15 residues. Here the CDR3 reads CATSELPGRSYEQYV. In DNA, the CDR3 is TGTGCCACCAGTGAATTACCGGGACGGAGTTACGAGCAGTACGTC.

The chain uses TRBV30 and TRBJ2-1, with D hard to call. The germline gives CDR1 GTSNPN, CDR2 SVGIG (reference sequence). This CDR3 contains 12 residues. V dropped 0 bases and J dropped 10 bases, with 10 bases sitting between them. In DNA, the CDR3 is TGTGCCTGGAGTGTACCGTTGACAGAGCAGTTCTTC. It yields the protein CAWSVPLTEQFF.

The table lists this clonotype with many counts. The chain joins TRBV29-1 to TRBJ2-5, with 10 bases identical to TRBD1. The V segment lost 7 bases and the J segment 4 bases; nucleotides outside the gene matches: 3. Per the germline V gene, CDR1 is SQVTM and CDR2 is ANQGSEA. The length of the CDR3 is 12 residues. The CDR3 DNA is TGCAGCGCGGGACAGGGGTCAGAGACCCAGTACTTC. Amino acid sequence: CSAGQGSETQYF.